The source of this T cell receptor (beta chain) is a study of T cell repertoires in cytomegalovirus infection. Study results and limitations: Identification of carriers of CMV plus the relevant HLA was performed using cumulative public TCR beta family frequency.

On this clonotype: The antigen is undetermined.

This CDR3 contains 15 residues. Germline V gene data show CDR1 as MNHNY and CDR2 as SVGAGI (reference sequence). Trimming left V 4 bases short and J 4 bases short, with 13 bases between. TCRdb re-called the reads through MiXCR, storing one row per CDR3 protein. The table lists 150,000 or so distinct CDR3 sequences, about 25% of them singletons. The sequencing input was PBMCs. This receptor was identified in a human donor in good health (CMV status not recorded). Some clones in this sample may be carry-over from other donors' samples. This chain joins TRBV6-6 and TRBJ2-2; D gene unclear. The CDR3 DNA reads as TGTGCCAGCAGTTCCGCCCCTAGGGTCACCGGGGAGCTGTTTTTT. Amino acids: CASSSAPRVTGELFF.